This T cell receptor (beta chain) was identified in a study of blood T cell repertoires in COVID-19. In germline, CDR1 is LGHDT, CDR2 YNNKEL (reference sequence). Germline trimming cut 6 bases from V and 9 bases from J; bases unmatched to any gene: 10. This CDR3 comprises 13 residues. In terms of age and location, participants ranged from roughly 18 to 90 years and lived in fewer than 30 US areas. Assay used: immunoSEQ multiplex PCR; TCRdb lists only in-frame clones, some missing. The sample has about 200,000 clones, approximately 80% seen once. The material sequenced was PBMCs or T cells enriched from blood (not recorded which). J is TRBJ1-2 and V is TRBV3-1 (or the pseudogene TRBV3-2); 7 bases are a match to TRBD1. This TCR derives from a man aged 35-49 years who had recovered from COVID-19. As DNA, the CDR3 is TGTGCCAGCAGAGATACAGGGGTCTCGCGCTACACCTTC. Translated, it gives CASRDTGVSRYTF.